This T cell receptor beta chain was recovered during a study of T cell responses to AZD1222 COVID-19 vaccine. Findings and limits, study-wide: Nearly half of spike-specific TCRs reportedly target variant regions that are unmutated in the B.1.351 and B.1.1.7 variants. Clonal diversity was possibly underestimated, and white British individuals and females predominated among donors.

Trimming stripped 7 bases from V and 7 bases from J, with 17 bases between. This CDR3 spans 14 amino acids. Looked up from germline, CDR1 is MNHEY and CDR2 is SVGAGI. Clones were read by immunoSEQ multiplex PCR, and TCRdb kept only the in-frame ones, dropping some. In the table there are more than 80,000 clones, approximately 91% of which are singletons. This clone is a singleton in its sample. Its specificity is not known. Material: peripheral blood, obtained on day 0 of AZD1222 vaccination. The chain uses TRBV6-5 and TRBJ1-5, with a weak D call TRBD1 (5 bases). This clonotype was obtained from an adult in good health. As DNA, the CDR3 is TGTGCCAGCACCCCGTGGCAGGGAGGGCAGCCCCAGCATTTT. Translated: CASTPWQGGQPQHF.